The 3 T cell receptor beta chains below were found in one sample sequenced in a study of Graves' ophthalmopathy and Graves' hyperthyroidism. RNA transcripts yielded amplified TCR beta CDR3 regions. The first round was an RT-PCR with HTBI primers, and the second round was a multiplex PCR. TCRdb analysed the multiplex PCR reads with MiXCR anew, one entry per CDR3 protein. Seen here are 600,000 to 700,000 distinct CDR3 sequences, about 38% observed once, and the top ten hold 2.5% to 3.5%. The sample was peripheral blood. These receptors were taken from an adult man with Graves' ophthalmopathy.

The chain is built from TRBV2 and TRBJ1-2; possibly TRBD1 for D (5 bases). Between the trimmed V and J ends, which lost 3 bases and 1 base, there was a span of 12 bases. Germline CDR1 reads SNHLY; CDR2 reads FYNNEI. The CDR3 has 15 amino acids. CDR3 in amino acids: CASSETVRYNYGYTF. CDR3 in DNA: TGTGCCAGCAGTGAGACAGTCAGATATAACTATGGCTACACCTTC.

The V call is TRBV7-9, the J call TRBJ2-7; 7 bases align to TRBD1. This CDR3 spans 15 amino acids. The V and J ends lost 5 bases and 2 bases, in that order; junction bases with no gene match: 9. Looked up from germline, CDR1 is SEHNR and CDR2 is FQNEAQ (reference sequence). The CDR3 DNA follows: TGTGCCAGCAGCCCGGCAGGGGGTTACCCCTACGAGCAGTACTTC. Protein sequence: CASSPAGGYPYEQYF.

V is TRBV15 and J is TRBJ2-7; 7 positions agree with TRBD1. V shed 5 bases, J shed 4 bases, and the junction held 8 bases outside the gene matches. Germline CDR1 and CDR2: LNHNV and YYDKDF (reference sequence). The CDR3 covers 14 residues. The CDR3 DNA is TGTGCCACCAGCGGCCGGGACAGAGCTTACGAGCAGTACTTC. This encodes CATSGRDRAYEQYF. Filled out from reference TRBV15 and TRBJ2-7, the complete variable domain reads DAMVIQNPRYQVTQFGKPVTLSCSQTLNHNVMYWYQQKSSQAPKLLFHYYDKDFNNEADTPDNFQSRRPNTSFCFLDIRSPGLGDTAMYLCATSGRDRAYEQYFGPGTRLTVT.